This TCR beta chain was recovered during a study of T cell repertoires in cytomegalovirus infection. On the study more broadly: Recently described HLA-C-restricted plus well-studied HLA-B-restricted CMV epitopes were used. Through public TCR beta signatures, both CMV infection and matching HLA type were indicated. Notes on the study in general: The ex vivo response showed dominance by HLA-C-restricted CMV-specific TCR beta clonotypes.

One entry per CDR3 protein, called by TCRdb with MiXCR from the reads. The table has a few hundred thousand distinct CDR3 sequences, roughly 25% seen once. This clonotype occurred a few times. Its antigen is undetermined. The CDR3 covers 14 residues. Trimming took off 5 bases at V and 8 bases at J, with 18 bases between the two ends. The V gene's germline CDR1 is SGHAT and CDR2 FQNNGV. The sequenced sample was cultured PBMCs, obtained from culture after CMV antigen stimulation. V is TRBV11-2 and J is TRBJ1-2; no clear D. The TCR comes from a human donor in good health (CMV status not recorded). Some clones in this sample may be carry-over from other donors' samples. Here the CDR3 reads CASSPFGRGEGYTF. The CDR3 DNA reads TGTGCCAGCAGCCCATTTGGGCGTGGAGAAGGCTACACCTTC.